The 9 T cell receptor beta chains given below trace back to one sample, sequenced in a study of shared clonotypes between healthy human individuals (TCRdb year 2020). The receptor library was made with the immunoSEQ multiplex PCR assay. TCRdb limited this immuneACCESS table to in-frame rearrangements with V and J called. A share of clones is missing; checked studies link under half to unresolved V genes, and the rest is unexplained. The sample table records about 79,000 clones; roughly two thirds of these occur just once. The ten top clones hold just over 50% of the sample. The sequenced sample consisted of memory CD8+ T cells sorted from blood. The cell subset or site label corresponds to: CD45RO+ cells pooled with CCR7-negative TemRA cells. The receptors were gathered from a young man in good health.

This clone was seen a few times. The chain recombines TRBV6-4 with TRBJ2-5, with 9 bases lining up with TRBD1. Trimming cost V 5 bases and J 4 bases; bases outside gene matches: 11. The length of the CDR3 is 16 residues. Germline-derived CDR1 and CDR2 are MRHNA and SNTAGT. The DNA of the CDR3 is TGTGCCAGCAGTCCCGAGAGAGGACAGGGGCGAGAGACCCAGTACTTC. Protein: CASSPERGQGRETQYF.

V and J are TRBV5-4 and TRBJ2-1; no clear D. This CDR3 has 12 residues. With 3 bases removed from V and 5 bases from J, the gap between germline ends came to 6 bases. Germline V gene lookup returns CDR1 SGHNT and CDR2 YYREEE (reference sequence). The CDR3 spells CASSSEDNEQFF. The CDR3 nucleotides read TGTGCCAGCAGCTCAGAAGACAATGAGCAGTTCTTC.

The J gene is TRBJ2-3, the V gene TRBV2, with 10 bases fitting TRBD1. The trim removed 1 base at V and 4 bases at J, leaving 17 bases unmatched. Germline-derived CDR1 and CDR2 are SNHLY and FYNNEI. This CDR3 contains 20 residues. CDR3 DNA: TGTGCCAGCAGTGAAGAAGAATTTGCCGGGACAGGGGATCCCGCAGATACGCAGTATTTT. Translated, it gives CASSEEEFAGTGDPADTQYF. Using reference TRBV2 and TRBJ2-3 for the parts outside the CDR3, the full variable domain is EPEVTQTPSHQVTQMGQEVILRCVPISNHLYFYWYRQILGQKVEFLVSFYNNEISEKSEIFDDQFSVERPDGSNFTLKIRSTKLEDSAMYFCASSEEEFAGTGDPADTQYFGPGTRLTVL.

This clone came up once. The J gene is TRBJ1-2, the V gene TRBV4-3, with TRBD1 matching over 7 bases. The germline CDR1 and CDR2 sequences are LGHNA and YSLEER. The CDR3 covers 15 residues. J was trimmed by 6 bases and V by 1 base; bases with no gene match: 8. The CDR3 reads CASSQAWLGGDGYTF. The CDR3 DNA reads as TGCGCCAGCAGCCAAGCCTGGTTAGGGGGCGATGGCTACACCTTC.

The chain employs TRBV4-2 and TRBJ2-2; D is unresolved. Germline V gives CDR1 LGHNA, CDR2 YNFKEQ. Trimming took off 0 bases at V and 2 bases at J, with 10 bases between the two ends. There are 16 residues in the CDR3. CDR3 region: CASSQDNGDNTGELFF. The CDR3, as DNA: TGTGCCAGCAGCCAAGATAACGGAGACAACACCGGGGAGCTGTTTTTT.

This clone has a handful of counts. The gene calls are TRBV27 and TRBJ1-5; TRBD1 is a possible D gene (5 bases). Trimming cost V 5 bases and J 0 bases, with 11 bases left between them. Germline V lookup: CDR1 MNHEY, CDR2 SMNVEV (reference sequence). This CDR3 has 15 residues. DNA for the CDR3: TGTGCCAGCAGTCCCTTGGGGGTTAGCAATCAGCCCCAGCATTTT. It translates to CASSPLGVSNQPQHF.

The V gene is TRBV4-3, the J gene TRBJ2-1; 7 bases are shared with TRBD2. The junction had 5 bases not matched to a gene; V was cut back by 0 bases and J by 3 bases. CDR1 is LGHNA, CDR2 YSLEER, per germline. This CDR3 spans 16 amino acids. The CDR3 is CASSQDGGGSYNEQFF. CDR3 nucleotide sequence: TGCGCCAGCAGCCAAGATGGCGGCGGGAGCTACAATGAGCAGTTCTTC.

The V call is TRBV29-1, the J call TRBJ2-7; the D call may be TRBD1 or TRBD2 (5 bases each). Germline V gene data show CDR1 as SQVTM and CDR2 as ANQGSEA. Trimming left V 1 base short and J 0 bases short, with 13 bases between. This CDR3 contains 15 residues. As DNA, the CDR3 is TGCAGCGTTGAAGTCCCGGGACGGTTCTCCTACGAGCAGTACTTC. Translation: CSVEVPGRFSYEQYF.

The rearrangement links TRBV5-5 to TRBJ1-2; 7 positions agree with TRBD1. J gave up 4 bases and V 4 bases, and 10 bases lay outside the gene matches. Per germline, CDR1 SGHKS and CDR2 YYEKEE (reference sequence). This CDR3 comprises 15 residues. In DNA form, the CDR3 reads TGTGCCAGCAGCCTCCGACAGGGTGCCCTCTATGGCTACACCTTC. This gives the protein CASSLRQGALYGYTF.